This T cell receptor (beta chain) emerged from a study of cytomegalovirus exposure and HLA in healthy donors. The length of the CDR3 is 15 residues. Germline CDR1 reads MGHRA; CDR2 reads YSYEKL. The ends were cut back, 3 bases at V and 5 bases at J, with 14 bases in the middle. With 60 Vbeta and 13 Jbeta primers, the PCR was carried out. Generated by immunoSEQ multiplex PCR, the TCRdb table keeps only in-frame clones and is missing some. The profile shows approximately 110,000 clones, about four fifths of them singletons. This clone was observed a few times. The source material was PBMCs. The source is a man aged 25 to 40 in good health and CMV-seropositive. V is TRBV4-1 and J is TRBJ1-5, with D possibly TRBD1 on 5 matching bases. DNA of the CDR3: TGCGCCAGCAGCCAGACATTCCGACAGTATCAGCCCCAGCATTTT. Amino acid sequence: CASSQTFRQYQPQHF.